This record concerns one T cell receptor beta chain sequence. The sample is drawn from a study of T cell responses to AZD1222 COVID-19 vaccine. The CDR3 runs to 14 residues. V shed 4 bases and J 2 bases; nucleotides not matched to a gene: 5. Per the germline V gene, CDR1 is SGHDT and CDR2 is YYEEEE. The protocol was immunoSEQ multiplex PCR, while the TCRdb copy is restricted to in-frame clones and leaves out a portion. In the table there are approximately 180,000 clones, about 92% of which are singletons. This sequence was found in an adult in good health. Material: peripheral blood, obtained on day 0 of AZD1222 vaccination. V is TRBV5-6 and J is TRBJ1-2; 7 positions agree with TRBD1. The CDR3 nucleotides are TGTGCCAGCAGCCCGGGACAGATAAACTATGGCTACACCTTC. It codes for CASSPGQINYGYTF. Full variable domain (rest looked up from reference TRBV5-6 and TRBJ1-2): DAGVTQSPTHLIKTRGQQVTLRCSPKSGHDTVSWYQQALGQGPQFIFQYYEEEERQRGNFPDRFSGHQFPNYSSELNVNALLLGDSALYLCASSPGQINYGYTFGSGTRLTVV.